Given below is one T cell receptor (beta chain) in context. The data are from a study of blood T cell repertoires in COVID-19. CDR3 length: 16 residues. Germline V gene data show CDR1 as PRHDT and CDR2 as FYEKMQ (reference sequence). Trimming at V came to 6 bases and at J to 0 bases, leaving 10 bases not matched to a gene. Authors' analysis steps: Using reference gene primer amplification, nucleated cell counts were estimated. Using immunoSEQ multiplex PCR, the repertoire was profiled, and TCRdb retains in-frame clones only, with some absent. That table is the source of V, J and clone size, and D and trimming were worked out from the DNA. In the table there are approximately 5,900 clones, about 90% of which are singletons.

The receptor was derived from a human donor in a cohort sampled during active COVID-19. The sequenced sample was peripheral blood. The chain employs TRBV13 and TRBJ2-7, with 8 positions matching TRBD2. The CDR3 protein is CASSGSTSETSYEQYF. CDR3 nucleotide sequence: TGTGCCAGCAGTGGGTCGACTAGCGAGACCTCCTACGAGCAGTACTTC.